The clone carrying this T cell receptor (beta chain) appeared many times. Its specificity is not known. This sample was included in a study of human T cells and chemical hapten exposure. Study overall: Application of 0.01% DPC to the upper back was done by patch test, with a reading at 6 days. Regarding the study as a whole: With DPC sensitization, TCRs exceeding 1 in 1000 frequency showed no change.

Trimming left V 6 bases short and J 7 bases short, with 7 bases between. The germline CDR1 and CDR2 sequences are MNHEY and SVGAGI. The CDR3 loop spans 12 amino acids. Stated time point: patch test 1, 2 weeks after DPC sensitization. The treatment here: therapeutic diphenylcyclopropenone sensitization with weekly scalp DPC. TCRdb reprocessed the RACE reads with MiXCR, giving one entry per CDR3 protein. The sample lists roughly 180,000 distinct CDR3 sequences, roughly 14% seen once, with 1.7% in the top ten. Here the sequenced sample was whole blood, taken in connection with sensitization to the hapten diphenylcyclopropenone (DPC). The origin of this receptor is a woman younger than 45 with alopecia areata. Some clones in this sample may be carry-over from other donors' samples. The V and J genes are TRBV6-5 and TRBJ1-6, with unresolved D. CDR3 residues: CASSPINSPLHF. The CDR3 DNA reads as TGTGCCAGCAGCCCGATCAATTCACCCCTCCACTTT.